This passage covers 18 T cell receptor beta chains from one sample sequenced in a study of OX40 agonist ivuxolimab in advanced cancers. Libraries were prepared through the immunoSEQ multiplex PCR assay. TCRdb limited this immuneACCESS table to in-frame rearrangements with V and J called. A share of clones is missing; checked studies link under half to unresolved V genes, and the rest is unexplained. This sample comprises some 58,000 clones, 85% of them detected only once. 3% to 4.5% of the sample is held by the ten biggest clonotypes. The sample consisted of CD4+ or CD8+ T cells sorted from blood, taken in a trial of the OX40 agonist ivuxolimab. The receptor source for this set is an adult with an advanced solid tumor such as melanoma, head and neck, liver or kidney cancer.

The rearrangement joins TRBV30 to TRBJ1-5; a weak D match, TRBD1 (5 bases). The CDR3 runs 15 residues. V gave up 2 bases and J gave up 1 base, with 12 bases separating them. From germline, CDR1 is GTSNPN and CDR2 SVGIG (reference sequence). The CDR3 region is CAWSTGFESNQPQHF. In DNA, the CDR3 is TGTGCCTGGAGTACAGGATTTGAGAGCAATCAGCCCCAGCATTTT.

Only a few counts were recorded for this clone. The CDR3 here is CASSGTYEQYF. In DNA form, the CDR3 reads TGTGCCAGCAGTGGGACTTACGAGCAGTACTTC. V usage is TRBV6-1 and J usage is TRBJ2-7; weak D call: TRBD2 (5 bases). Germline V gene sequence: CDR1 MNHNS, CDR2 SASEGT. This CDR3 comprises 11 residues. Trimming removed 4 bases at V and 4 bases at J, with 5 bases between.

This chain uses TRBV28 with TRBJ2-7; TRBD1 agrees at 9 bases. The V gene's germline CDR1 is MDHEN and CDR2 SYDVKM. V shed 2 bases and J 0 bases; nucleotides not matched to a gene: 8. CDR3 size: 17 residues. The DNA for the CDR3 is TGTGCCAGCAGTTTACTCACCGGGACAGGGAGCTCCTACGAGCAGTACTTC. Its translation: CASSLLTGTGSSYEQYF.

The chain couples TRBV14 to TRBJ2-3, with TRBD1 matching 9 bases. V lost 0 bases and J lost 7; bases outside the gene matches: 8. Germline values: CDR1 SGHDN, CDR2 FVKESK. This CDR3 spans 16 amino acids. The CDR3: CASSQDFGQGLHTQYF. The CDR3 coding sequence is TGTGCCAGCAGCCAAGATTTCGGACAGGGGCTGCATACGCAGTATTTT.

This chain joins TRBV28 and TRBJ2-7, with 12 bases identical to TRBD2. Germline CDR1 and CDR2: MDHEN and SYDVKM. V was clipped by 7 bases and J by 2 bases; unmatched bases: 12. This CDR3 is 17 amino acids long. The CDR3 reads CASNPGLAGRVPYEQYF. For the CDR3, the DNA is TGTGCCAGCAACCCGGGACTAGCGGGCAGAGTACCCTACGAGCAGTACTTC.

The rearrangement links TRBV19 to TRBJ2-5; tentatively, D is TRBD1 (6 bases). Trimming took off 2 bases at V and 3 bases at J, with 7 bases between the two ends. CDR3 size: 13 residues. CDR1 and CDR2 (germline): LNHDA, SQIVND (reference sequence). CDR3 loop: CASSIRQEETQYF. The DNA of the CDR3 is TGTGCCAGTAGTATACGACAGGAAGAGACCCAGTACTTC.

V and J are TRBV11-2 and TRBJ2-1, with a weak D call TRBD2 (5 bases). Between the trimmed V and J ends, which lost 6 bases and 2 bases, there was a span of 17 bases. This CDR3 comprises 16 residues. Germline CDR1 and CDR2: SGHAT and FQNNGV. CDR3 loop: CASRDAGGRAYNEQFF. CDR3 in DNA: TGTGCCAGCAGGGACGCCGGTGGGCGGGCCTACAATGAGCAGTTCTTC.

This clone has just a few counts. This rearrangement joins TRBV11-2 to TRBJ2-5, with D possibly matching TRBD2 (6 bases). The V end was cut by 4 bases, the J end by 1 base, with 13 bases between. Per germline, CDR1 SGHAT and CDR2 FQNNGV. The CDR3 loop spans 15 amino acids. The CDR3 sequence is CASSYQSGLQETQYF. Written as DNA, the CDR3 is TGTGCCAGCAGCTATCAATCGGGACTCCAAGAGACCCAGTACTTC.

The chain carries TRBV19 and TRBJ2-3; no reliable D call. V shed 5 bases and J shed 6 bases, with 12 bases lying between them. Germline V gene lookup returns CDR1 LNHDA and CDR2 SQIVND (reference sequence). The CDR3 runs 13 residues. The CDR3 is CASSGLGMDTQYF. CDR3 nucleotides: TGTGCCAGTAGTGGCTTGGGGATGGATACGCAGTATTTT.

The genes are TRBV28 and TRBJ1-1; tentatively, D is TRBD1 (5 bases). The germline V gene has CDR1 MDHEN and CDR2 SYDVKM. The CDR3 covers 15 residues. The ends were cut back, 7 bases at V and 4 bases at J, with 19 bases in the middle. In DNA form, the CDR3 reads TGTGCCAGCACGAAGGACCCGACAGATGGCACTGAAGCTTTCTTT. It codes for CASTKDPTDGTEAFF.

This clone appeared a single time. This chain links TRBV9 with TRBJ1-6, with a tentative D call TRBD1 (6 bases). Looked up from germline, CDR1 is SGDLS and CDR2 is YYNGEE. Between the trimmed V and J ends, which lost 3 bases and 2 bases, there was a span of 21 bases. This CDR3 has 19 residues. Here the CDR3 reads CASSEMTGGNRAYNSPLHF. The CDR3 DNA follows: TGTGCCAGCAGCGAGATGACAGGTGGGAACCGGGCCTATAATTCACCCCTCCACTTT.

The DNA for the CDR3 is TGCGCCAGCAGCCAAGAGGGCGGGAGCCTATACAATGAGCAGTTCTTC. Translated, it gives CASSQEGGSLYNEQFF. This chain connects TRBV4-1 to TRBJ2-1; 7 nucleotides line up with TRBD2. Germline values: CDR1 MGHRA, CDR2 YSYEKL. The CDR3 totals 16 residues. V shed 0 bases, J shed 4 bases, and the junction held 6 bases outside the gene matches.

The chain uses TRBV11-2 and TRBJ2-4; TRBD2 aligns across 7 bases. The CDR3 is 15 residues long. CDR1 and CDR2 from the germline V gene are SGHAT and FQNNGV. V was pared by 4 bases and J by 6 bases, with 9 bases of the junction left unmatched. The CDR3, as DNA: TGTGCCAGCAGCTACCCAACGGGAGGAGGAAACATTCAGTACTTC. Translated: CASSYPTGGGNIQYF. Full variable domain (remainder filled in from reference TRBV11-2 and TRBJ2-4): EAGVAQSPRYKIIEKRQSVAFWCNPISGHATLYWYQQILGQGPKLLIQFQNNGVVDDSQLPKDRFSAERLKGVDSTLKIQPAKLEDSAVYLCASSYPTGGGNIQYFGAGTRLSVL.

V is TRBV28 and J is TRBJ1-5, with D tentatively TRBD1 (5 bases). Germline lookup yields CDR1 MDHEN and CDR2 SYDVKM. There are 17 residues in the CDR3. V was clipped by 3 bases and J by 8 bases, with 23 bases between them. The CDR3 sequence: CASSLGNRQIYSKPQHF. The CDR3 coding sequence is TGTGCCAGCAGTTTGGGCAACAGGCAAATATACTCTAAGCCCCAGCATTTT.

The J gene is TRBJ2-5, the V gene TRBV9, with TRBD2 matching over 7 bases. Trimming at V came to 0 bases and at J to 5 bases, leaving 4 bases not matched to a gene. The germline V gene encodes CDR1 SGDLS and CDR2 YYNGEE. This CDR3 is built from 14 residues. The CDR3 sequence is CASSVELAMETQYF. Here the CDR3 DNA reads TGTGCCAGCAGCGTAGAACTAGCGATGGAGACCCAGTACTTC.

This chain links TRBV5-5 with TRBJ2-7; 8 positions agree with TRBD2. The V gene's germline CDR1 is SGHKS and CDR2 YYEKEE (reference sequence). Trimming cost V 2 bases and J 3 bases; bases outside gene matches: 13. The CDR3 is 17 residues long. CDR3 nucleotides: TGTGCCAGCAGCTTTTCAGAGGAAGTAGCGGGGATCTACGAGCAGTACTTC. This translates into CASSFSEEVAGIYEQYF.

The J gene is TRBJ2-5, the V gene TRBV11-2; D is undetermined. From germline, CDR1 is SGHAT and CDR2 FQNNGV. The CDR3 loop spans 11 amino acids. Trimming took 5 bases from V and 2 from J, leaving 3 bases between them. CDR3 sequence reads: CASSPQETQYF. The CDR3 bases are TGTGCCAGCAGCCCACAAGAGACCCAGTACTTC.

The chain links TRBV4-3 to TRBJ2-1, with 7 bases aligning to TRBD2. The CDR3 length is 15 residues. Germline CDR1 is LGHNA and CDR2 is YSLEER. The ends lost 0 bases at V and 7 bases at J; junction bases unmatched: 6. The CDR3 protein is CASSQDSSGNNEQFF. The CDR3 nucleotides read TGCGCCAGCAGCCAAGATTCCAGCGGGAATAATGAGCAGTTCTTC.